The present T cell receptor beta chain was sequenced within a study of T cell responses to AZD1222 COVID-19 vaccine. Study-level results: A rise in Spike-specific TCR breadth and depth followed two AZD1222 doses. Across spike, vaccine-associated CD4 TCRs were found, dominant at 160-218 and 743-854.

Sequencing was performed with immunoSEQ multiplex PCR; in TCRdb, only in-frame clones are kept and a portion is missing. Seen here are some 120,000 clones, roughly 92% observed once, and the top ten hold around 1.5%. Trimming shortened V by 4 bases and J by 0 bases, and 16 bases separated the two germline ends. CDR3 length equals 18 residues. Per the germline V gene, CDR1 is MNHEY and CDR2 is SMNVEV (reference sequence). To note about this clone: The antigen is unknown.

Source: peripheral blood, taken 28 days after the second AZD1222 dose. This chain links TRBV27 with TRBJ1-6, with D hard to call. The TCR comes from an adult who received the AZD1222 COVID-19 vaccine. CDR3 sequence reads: CASSYRGLLSSYNSPLHF. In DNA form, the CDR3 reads TGTGCCAGCAGTTACCGTGGACTGCTTAGCTCCTATAATTCACCCCTCCACTTT.